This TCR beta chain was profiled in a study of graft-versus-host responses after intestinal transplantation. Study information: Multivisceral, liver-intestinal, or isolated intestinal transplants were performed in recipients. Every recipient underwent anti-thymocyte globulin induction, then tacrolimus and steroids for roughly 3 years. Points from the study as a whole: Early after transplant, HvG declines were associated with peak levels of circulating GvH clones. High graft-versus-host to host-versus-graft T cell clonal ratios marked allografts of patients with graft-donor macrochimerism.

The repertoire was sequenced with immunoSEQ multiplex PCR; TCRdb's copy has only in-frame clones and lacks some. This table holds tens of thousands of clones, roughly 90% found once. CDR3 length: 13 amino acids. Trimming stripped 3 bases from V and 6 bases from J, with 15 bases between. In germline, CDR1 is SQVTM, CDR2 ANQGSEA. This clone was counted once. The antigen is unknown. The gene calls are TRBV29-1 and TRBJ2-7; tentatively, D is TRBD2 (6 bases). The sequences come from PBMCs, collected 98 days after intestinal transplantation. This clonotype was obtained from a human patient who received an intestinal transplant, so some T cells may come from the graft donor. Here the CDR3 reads CSVENGGFPEQYF. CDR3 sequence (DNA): TGCAGCGTTGAGAATGGAGGGTTCCCCGAGCAGTACTTC.